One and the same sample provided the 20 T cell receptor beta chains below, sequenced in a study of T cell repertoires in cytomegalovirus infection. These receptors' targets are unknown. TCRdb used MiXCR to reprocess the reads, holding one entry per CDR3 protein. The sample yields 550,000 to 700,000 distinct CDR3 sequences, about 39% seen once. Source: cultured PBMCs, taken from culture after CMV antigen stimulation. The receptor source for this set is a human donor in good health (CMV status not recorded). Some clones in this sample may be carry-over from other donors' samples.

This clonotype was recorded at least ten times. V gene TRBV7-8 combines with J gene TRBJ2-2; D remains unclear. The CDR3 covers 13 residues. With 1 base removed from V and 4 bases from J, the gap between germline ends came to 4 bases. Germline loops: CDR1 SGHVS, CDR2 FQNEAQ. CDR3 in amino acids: CASSLGFTGELFF. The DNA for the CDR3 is TGTGCCAGCAGCTTAGGTTTCACCGGGGAGCTGTTTTTT.

The CDR3 sequence is CASTPLAGVGETQYF. Here the CDR3 DNA reads TGTGCCAGCACCCCCCTAGCGGGAGTCGGTGAGACCCAGTACTTC. The chain is built from TRBV7-6 and TRBJ2-5; 10 nucleotides agree with TRBD2. The CDR3 runs 15 residues. The V gene end was trimmed by 7 bases and the J gene end by 5 bases; junction bases not matched to a gene: 10. Germline V gene sequence: CDR1 SGHVS, CDR2 FNYEAQ.

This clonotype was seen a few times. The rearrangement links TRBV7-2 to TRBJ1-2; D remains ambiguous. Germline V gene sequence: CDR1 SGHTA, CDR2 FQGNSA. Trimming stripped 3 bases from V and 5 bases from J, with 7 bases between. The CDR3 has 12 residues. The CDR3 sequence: CASSLSRYGYTF. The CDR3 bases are TGTGCCAGCAGCTTGTCGCGGTATGGCTACACCTTC.

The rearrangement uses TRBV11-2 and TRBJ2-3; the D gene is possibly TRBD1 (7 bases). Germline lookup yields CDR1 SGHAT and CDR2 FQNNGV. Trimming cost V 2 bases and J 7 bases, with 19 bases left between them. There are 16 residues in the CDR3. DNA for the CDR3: TGTGCCAGCAGCTTATCGGTGGGCAGGGGGAGGAATACGCAGTATTTT. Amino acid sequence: CASSLSVGRGRNTQYF. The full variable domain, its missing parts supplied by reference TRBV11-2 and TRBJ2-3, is EAGVAQSPRYKIIEKRQSVAFWCNPISGHATLYWYQQILGQGPKLLIQFQNNGVVDDSQLPKDRFSAERLKGVDSTLKIQPAKLEDSAVYLCASSLSVGRGRNTQYFGPGTRLTVL.

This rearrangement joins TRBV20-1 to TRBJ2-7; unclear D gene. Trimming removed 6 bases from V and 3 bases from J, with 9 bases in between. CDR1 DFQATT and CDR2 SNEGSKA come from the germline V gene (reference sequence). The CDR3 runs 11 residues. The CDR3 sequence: CSAMPGYEQYF. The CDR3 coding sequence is TGCAGTGCCATGCCGGGCTACGAGCAGTACTTC.

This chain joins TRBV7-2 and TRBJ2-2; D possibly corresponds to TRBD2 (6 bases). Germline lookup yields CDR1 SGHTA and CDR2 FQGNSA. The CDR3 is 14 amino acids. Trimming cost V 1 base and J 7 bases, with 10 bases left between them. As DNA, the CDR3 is TGTGCCAGCAGCTTAGTACTAGCTATCGGGGAGCTGTTTTTT. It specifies CASSLVLAIGELFF.

The CDR3 DNA is TGTGCCAGCAGCCCCGGACTCGACCGGGGGGAGCAGTACTTC. Translated, it gives CASSPGLDRGEQYF. The chain combines TRBV5-5 with TRBJ2-7; tentative D call: TRBD2 (6 bases). V lost 4 bases and J 7 bases, leaving 18 bases between the germline ends. CDR1 and CDR2 (germline): SGHKS, YYEKEE (reference sequence). The length of the CDR3 is 14 residues.

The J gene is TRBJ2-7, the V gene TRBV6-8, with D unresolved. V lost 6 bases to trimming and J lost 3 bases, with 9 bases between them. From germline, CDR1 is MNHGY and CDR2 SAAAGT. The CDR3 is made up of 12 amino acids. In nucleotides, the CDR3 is TGTGCCAGCAGGGCCTTTGGCTACGAGCAGTACTTC. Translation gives CASRAFGYEQYF.

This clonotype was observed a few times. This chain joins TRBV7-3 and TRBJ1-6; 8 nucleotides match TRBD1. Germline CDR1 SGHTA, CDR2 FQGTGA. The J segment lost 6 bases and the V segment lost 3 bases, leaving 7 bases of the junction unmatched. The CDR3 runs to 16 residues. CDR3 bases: TGTGCCAGCAGCTTGTTAGACAGGGGAAGTAATTCACCCCTCCACTTT. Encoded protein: CASSLLDRGSNSPLHF.

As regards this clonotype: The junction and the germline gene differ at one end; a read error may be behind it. In DNA form, the CDR3 reads TGTGCCAGCGGTTTCGGGGAGTACGAGCAGTACTTC. The encoded protein is CASGFGEYEQYF. The V call is TRBV27, the J call TRBJ2-7; the D gene is possibly TRBD2 (5 bases). The CDR3 has 12 residues. From germline, CDR1 is MNHEY and CDR2 SMNVEV (reference sequence).

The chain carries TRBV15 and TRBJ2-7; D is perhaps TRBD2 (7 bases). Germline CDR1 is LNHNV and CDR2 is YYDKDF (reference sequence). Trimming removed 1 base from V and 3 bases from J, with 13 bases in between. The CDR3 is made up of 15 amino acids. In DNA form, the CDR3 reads TGTGCCACCAGCAGAGTGGGGGGGGGCCTCTACGAGCAGTACTTC. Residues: CATSRVGGGLYEQYF.

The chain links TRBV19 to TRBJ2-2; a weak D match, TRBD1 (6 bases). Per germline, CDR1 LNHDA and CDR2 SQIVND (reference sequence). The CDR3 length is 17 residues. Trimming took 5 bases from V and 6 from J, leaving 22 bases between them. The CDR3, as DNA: TGTGCCAGTAGTGTAACTCCAGGGGTAGGAGGCTCCGGGGAGCTGTTTTTT. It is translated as CASSVTPGVGGSGELFF.

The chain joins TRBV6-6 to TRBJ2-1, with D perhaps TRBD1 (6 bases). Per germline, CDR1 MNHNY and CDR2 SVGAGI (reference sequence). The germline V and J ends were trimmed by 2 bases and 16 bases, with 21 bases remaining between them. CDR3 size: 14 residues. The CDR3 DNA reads TGTGCCAGCAGTTACGGGGGCAGGTTGGCAGACGGTTTCTTC. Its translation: CASSYGGRLADGFF.

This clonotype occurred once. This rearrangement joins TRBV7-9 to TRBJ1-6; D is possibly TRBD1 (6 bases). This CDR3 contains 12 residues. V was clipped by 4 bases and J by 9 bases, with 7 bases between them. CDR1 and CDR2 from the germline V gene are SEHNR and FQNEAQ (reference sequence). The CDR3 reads CASSSGVSPLHF. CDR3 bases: TGTGCCAGCAGCTCAGGGGTTTCACCCCTCCACTTT.

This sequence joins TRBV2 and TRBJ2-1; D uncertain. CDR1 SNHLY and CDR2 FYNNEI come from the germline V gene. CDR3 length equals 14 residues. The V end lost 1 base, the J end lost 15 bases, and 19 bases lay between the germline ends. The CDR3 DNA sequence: TGTGCCAGCAGTGAAGAAGAACTATCGGGCGGACCGTTCTTC. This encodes CASSEEELSGGPFF.

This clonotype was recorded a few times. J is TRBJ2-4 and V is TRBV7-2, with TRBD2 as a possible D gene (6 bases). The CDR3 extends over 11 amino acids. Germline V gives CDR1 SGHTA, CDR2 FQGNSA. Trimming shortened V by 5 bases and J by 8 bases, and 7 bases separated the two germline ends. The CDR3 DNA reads TGTGCCAGCAGCCCGGGGGACATTCAGTACTTC. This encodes CASSPGDIQYF. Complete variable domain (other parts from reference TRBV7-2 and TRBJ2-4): GAGVSQSPSNKVTEKGKDVELRCDPISGHTALYWYRQSLGQGLEFLIYFQGNSAPDKSGLPSDRFSAERTGGSVSTLTIQRTQQEDSAVYLCASSPGDIQYFGAGTRLSVL.

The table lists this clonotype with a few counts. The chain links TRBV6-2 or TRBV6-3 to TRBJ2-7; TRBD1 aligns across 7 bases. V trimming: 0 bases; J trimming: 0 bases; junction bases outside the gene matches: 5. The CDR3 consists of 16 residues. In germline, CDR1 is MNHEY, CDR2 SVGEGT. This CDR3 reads CASSYSVGQSSYEQYF. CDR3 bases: TGTGCCAGCAGTTACTCGGTGGGACAGAGCTCCTACGAGCAGTACTTC.

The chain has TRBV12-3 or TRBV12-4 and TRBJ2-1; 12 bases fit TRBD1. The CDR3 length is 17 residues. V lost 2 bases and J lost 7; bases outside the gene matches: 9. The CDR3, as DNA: TGTGCCAGCAGTTTAAGAATGGGACAGGGGGCGCGGAATGAGCAGTTCTTC. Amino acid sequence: CASSLRMGQGARNEQFF.

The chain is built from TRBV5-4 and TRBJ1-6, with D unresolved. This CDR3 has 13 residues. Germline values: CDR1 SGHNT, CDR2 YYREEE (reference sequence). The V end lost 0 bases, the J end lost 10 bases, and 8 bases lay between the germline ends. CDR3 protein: CASSLDSSSPLHF. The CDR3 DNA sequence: TGTGCCAGCAGCTTGGACAGCTCGTCACCCCTCCACTTT.

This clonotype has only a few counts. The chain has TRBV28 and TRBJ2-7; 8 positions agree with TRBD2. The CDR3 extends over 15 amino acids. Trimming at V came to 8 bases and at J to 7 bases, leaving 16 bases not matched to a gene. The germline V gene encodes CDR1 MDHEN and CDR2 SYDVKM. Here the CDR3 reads CASSPGGAGGLEQYF. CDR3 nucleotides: TGTGCCAGCTCCCCCGGGGGGGCGGGGGGCCTAGAGCAGTACTTC.